The TCR beta chain under discussion was sequenced for a study of T-cell memory formation after mild COVID-19. Study details: Clustering of TCRs was largely donor specific.

MiXCR, applied by TCRdb to the 5' RACE reads, yields one record per CDR3 protein. Of a few hundred thousand distinct CDR3 sequences in the sample, 9.4% were seen once. The CDR3 is 15 residues long. Germline lookup yields CDR1 DFQATT and CDR2 SNEGSKA (reference sequence). The V end was cut by 1 base, the J end by 9 bases, with 19 bases between. The sample holds a few counts of this clonotype. The target antigen is unknown. Study outcomes and limitations: Mostly located in CM and EM were contracting CD4+ clones, with contracting CD8+ clones located in EMRA. Clones that shrank (day 15 to 85) were balanced CD4/CD8, whereas later expanders leaned CD4+. Whether second-wave clones peaking at day 37 were SARS-CoV-2 specific went unconfirmed.

The source material was PBMCs or a T cell subset sorted from them (not recorded which). The receptor comes from a man younger than 30 who had mild COVID-19 (a few samples of this study predate the infection). Cell type and time point are not known. The genes are TRBV20-1 and TRBJ2-1; D gene uncertain. The CDR3 DNA follows: TGCAGTGCTAGAGCAGGTAGCAGAGTTTACGGTGAGCAGTTCTTC. Translating gives CSARAGSRVYGEQFF.